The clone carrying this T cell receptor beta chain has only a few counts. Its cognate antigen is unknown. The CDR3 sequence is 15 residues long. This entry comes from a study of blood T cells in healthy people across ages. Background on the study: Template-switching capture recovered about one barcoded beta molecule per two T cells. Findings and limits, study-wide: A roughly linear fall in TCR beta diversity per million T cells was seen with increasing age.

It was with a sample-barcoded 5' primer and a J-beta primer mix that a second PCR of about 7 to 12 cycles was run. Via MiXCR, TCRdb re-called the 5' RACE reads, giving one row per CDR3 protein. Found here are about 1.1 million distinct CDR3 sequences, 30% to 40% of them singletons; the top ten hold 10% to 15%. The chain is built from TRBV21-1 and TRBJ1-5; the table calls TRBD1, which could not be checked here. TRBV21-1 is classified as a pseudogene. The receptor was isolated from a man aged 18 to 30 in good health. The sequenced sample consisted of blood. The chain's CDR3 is CASSKEEAGNQPQHF. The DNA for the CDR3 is TGTGCCAGCAGCAAAGAGGAGGCGGGGAATCAGCCCCAGCATTTT.